This T cell receptor beta chain appears in the sequencing data of a study of shared clonotypes between healthy human individuals. Only CD45RO-negative cells positively selected for CCR7 counted as naive CD8 cells, so terminally differentiated effector memory CD45RA+ cells were excluded. On this clone itself: Its specificity is not known.

Clones were read by immunoSEQ multiplex PCR, and TCRdb kept only the in-frame ones, dropping some. This sample has about 2 million clones, with about 95% found just once. Study-wide results and caveats: Rarefaction indicated that sorted-subset sequencing remained incomplete although depth was large. Compared with memory subsets, naive subsets generally had larger estimated richness.

CDR1 is SGHAT and CDR2 is FQNNGV in the germline V gene. The CDR3 is 15 residues long. Trimming removed 3 bases from V and 0 bases from J, with 12 bases in between. V gene TRBV11-2 combines with J gene TRBJ2-7; D gene unclear. This clonotype was sampled from a man aged 18 to 30 in good health. Source material: naive CD8+ T cells sorted from blood. This CDR3 is CASSLYSSSSYEQYF. DNA of the CDR3: TGTGCCAGCAGCTTGTACAGCTCAAGCTCCTACGAGCAGTACTTC.